This section outlines one T cell receptor (beta chain) sequence together with its context. No antigen is known for it. The entry originates in a study of Tregs in tolerant kidney transplant recipients. About the research overall: The nonmyeloablative bone marrow transplants came from related graft donors, with transient mixed chimerism.

Regulatory T cells were sorted from thawed PBMCs rested overnight at 37°C with 200 IU/ml IL-2. The table came from immunoSEQ multiplex PCR; TCRdb's copy has only in-frame clones and leaves some out. The data contain fewer than 65,000 clones, approximately 85% of them singletons. With 4 bases removed from V and 1 base from J, the gap between germline ends came to 9 bases. The CDR3 length is 13 residues. CDR1 and CDR2 (germline): SGHRS, YFSETQ. General observations from the study: Tregs expanded with activated donor B cells seemed most donor-specific.

J is TRBJ2-7 and V is TRBV5-1; D is undetermined. The sequencing used Tregs from blood, collected before the transplant. The source of this sequence is a human donor who received a combined kidney and bone marrow transplant. The CDR3 reads CASSPQHSYEQYF. CDR3 DNA: TGCGCCAGCAGCCCCCAACATTCCTACGAGCAGTACTTC. Combining the CDR3 with reference TRBV5-1 and TRBJ2-7 gives the whole variable domain KAGVTQTPRYLIKTRGQQVTLSCSPISGHRSVSWYQQTPGQGLQFLFEYFSETQRNKGNFPGRFSGRQFSNSRSEMNVSTLELGDSALYLCASSPQHSYEQYFGPGTRLTVT.